The table lists the clone carrying this T cell receptor (beta chain) with a count of one. These data originate in a study of cytomegalovirus exposure and HLA in healthy donors. Amplification used 60 Vbeta primers and 13 Jbeta primers. Some clones are missing from TCRdb's copy, which holds only in-frame ones; the method was immunoSEQ multiplex PCR. The repertoire has 75,000 to 95,000 clones, approximately 84% of them found once; the top ten carry around 2.3%. The V gene's germline CDR1 is SEHNR and CDR2 FQNEAQ (reference sequence). The CDR3 loop spans 14 amino acids. V lost 1 base and J lost 6; bases outside the gene matches: 6.

The sample was PBMCs. The chain is built from TRBV7-9 and TRBJ2-7; 7 positions agree with TRBD2. The sequence came from a man between 18 and 35 years old in good health and CMV-seronegative. CDR3 sequence: CASSLDLGTTEQYF. CDR3 in DNA: TGTGCCAGCAGCTTAGACCTAGGGACTACCGAGCAGTACTTC.